This T cell receptor (beta chain) was identified during a study of PD-L1 blockade in urothelial cancer. Overall study context: Patients' histories included 0 to 3 prior chemotherapy regimens. Analysis of blood occurred 3 weeks (second dose) and 6 weeks after treatment start. Blood samples had a median of approximately 150,000 T cells.

Sequencing used immunoSEQ multiplex PCR; TCRdb keeps in-frame clones, though not all of them. The sample holds some 50,000 clones, around 85% seen once. Time point described: pretreatment peripheral blood. The CDR3 extends over 16 amino acids. Germline-derived CDR1 and CDR2 are SEHNR and FQNEAQ (reference sequence). V lost 2 bases, J lost 5 bases, and 8 bases stayed unmatched. The source material was PBMCs, sampled around atezolizumab (anti-PD-L1) treatment. The sequence was obtained from a woman aged 60-75 years with urothelial cancer. The genes are TRBV7-9 and TRBJ2-5; 10 nucleotides align to TRBD2. CDR3 protein: CASSLTSGMVFETQYF. In DNA form, the CDR3 reads TGTGCCAGCAGCTTAACTAGCGGGATGGTATTCGAGACCCAGTACTTC.